A selection of T cell receptor beta chains follows, all from one sample in a study of blood T cell repertoires in COVID-19. TCRdb keeps only in-frame clones here, not all; method: immunoSEQ multiplex PCR. The table lists around 140,000 clones, approximately 84% of them singletons. Material for sequencing was peripheral blood. These receptors were collected from a man aged 55 to 70 with acute or convalescent COVID-19. The CDR3 runs from the conserved cysteine through the conserved F or W. The order of the fields is clone size, D gene, J gene, V gene, CDR3 DNA, CDR3 protein. A D gene is named only where the DNA matches it firmly. Clone size, where shown, is once, few, many, or a class for clones that have expanded.

>NA|TRBD2|TRBJ2-2|TRBV11-2
TGTGCCAGCAGCTCCGGGACTAGAGACACCGGGGAGCTGTTTTTT
CASSSGTRDTGELFF
>NA|TRBD1|TRBJ1-2|TRBV5-4
TGTGCCAGCAGCTTTGGACAGGACTACAACTATGGCTACACCTTC
CASSFGQDYNYGYTF
>NA|NA|TRBJ1-3|TRBV4-2
TGTGCCAGCAGCCTTAACAGAGAACTGACGGGAAACACCATATATTTT
CASSLNRELTGNTIYF
>NA|NA|TRBJ1-5|TRBV2
TGTGCCAGCAGTGAAGGGACAGATAGCAATCAGCCCCAGCATTTT
CASSEGTDSNQPQHF
>NA|TRBD1|TRBJ1-1|TRBV5-1
TGCGCCAGCAGCTTGGCCAAGAGGACAGGGATTCAGAACACTGAAGCTTTCTTT
CASSLAKRTGIQNTEAFF
>NA|TRBD1|TRBJ2-7|TRBV7-9
TGTGCCAGCAGCTTATCTCCGCCGGGACAGGGTAAAGACGAGCAGTACTTC
CASSLSPPGQGKDEQYF
>NA|NA|TRBJ1-2|TRBV19
TGTGCCACCATACCGACCCCAGGGCACCCCAACTATGGCTACACCTTC
CATIPTPGHPNYGYTF
>NA|TRBD1|TRBJ2-1|TRBV5-1
TGCGCCAGCAGCCAGGGACAGAGCTCCTACAATGAGCAGTTCTTC
CASSQGQSSYNEQFF
>once|TRBD1|TRBJ1-2|TRBV6-1
TGTGCCAGCAGTGAAGTGGGACAGTATGGCTACACCTTC
CASSEVGQYGYTF
>NA|NA|TRBJ2-5|TRBV28
TGTGCCAGCAGTTTATCTCGTTTGCGGCAAGAGACCCAGTACTTC
CASSLSRLRQETQYF
>NA|NA|TRBJ2-7|TRBV27
TGTGCCAGCAGTTTAACTAGCTTGAGGTACGAGCAGTACTTC
CASSLTSLRYEQYF
>NA|TRBD2|TRBJ2-5|TRBV30
TGTGCCTGCACCGGGACTAGCGGGGGGTGGGAGACCCAGTACTTC
CACTGTSGGWETQYF
>NA|TRBD1|TRBJ2-1|TRBV29-1
TGCAGCGTTGGGCCGACAGGGAACTCCTACAATGAGCAGTTCTTC
CSVGPTGNSYNEQFF
>NA|TRBD2|TRBJ2-7|TRBV7-8
TGTGCCAGCAGCTTCCTTCGGACTAGCGGGGGGGCGGGCCACTTC
CASSFLRTSGGAGHF
>NA|TRBD1|TRBJ1-1|TRBV15
TGTGCCACCAGCGGGGACAGGGCGAGCACTGAAGCTTTCTTT
CATSGDRASTEAFF
>NA|TRBD1|TRBJ1-5|TRBV29-1
TGCAGCGTTGAAGAAGGGACAGGGAATCAGCCCCAGCATTTT
CSVEEGTGNQPQHF